Below are 24 T cell receptor beta chains sequenced from a single sample in a study of shared clonotypes between healthy human individuals (dated by TCRdb to the early 2020s). Library preparation used the immunoSEQ multiplex PCR assay. Entries here come from immuneACCESS through TCRdb and include only in-frame sequences with V and J called. Some clones fail to appear in such tables; in the studies checked, an unresolved V gene covers under half of the shortfall, and the cause of the remainder is unknown. The sample table contains about 1 million clones; only one count was recorded for 60% to 80% of them. The ten largest account for over 1.3% of the sample. The source material was memory CD4+ T cells sorted from blood. The intended sense of this specimen's cell subset or site label: CD45RA-negative fraction. The receptors derive from a man between 18 and 35 years old in good health.

This clone rates as medium-sized. The rearrangement links TRBV5-4 to TRBJ2-5, with D possibly TRBD2 on 5 matching bases. The CDR3 extends over 13 amino acids. Trimming removed 4 bases at V and 5 bases at J, with 12 bases between. Germline CDR1 reads SGHNT; CDR2 reads YYREEE (reference sequence). CDR3 residues: CASSASGVETQYF. As DNA, the CDR3 is TGTGCCAGCAGCGCCTCCGGGGTTGAGACCCAGTACTTC.

The CDR3 loop reads CASGMAGSYNEQFF. The CDR3 nucleotides read TGTGCCAGCGGTATGGCGGGCTCCTACAATGAGCAGTTCTTC. The chain has TRBV7-2 and TRBJ2-1; tentatively, D is TRBD2 (5 bases). This CDR3 spans 14 amino acids. CDR1 SGHTA and CDR2 FQGNSA come from the germline V gene. Trimming left V 8 bases short and J 0 bases short, with 11 bases between.

This chain connects TRBV4-2 to TRBJ2-3; D assignment may be TRBD1 or TRBD2 (6 bases each). Germline V gives CDR1 LGHNA, CDR2 YNFKEQ. The CDR3 runs 20 residues. Trimming left V 4 bases short and J 0 bases short, with 26 bases between. In DNA form, the CDR3 reads TGTGCCAGCAGCCCCTATGGGGGACGGGGGCGCCGATCTAGCACAGATACGCAGTATTTT. Protein sequence: CASSPYGGRGRRSSTDTQYF.

Comment on this clone: The identical CDR3 is also encoded by other nucleotide sequences in the sample. V and J are TRBV27 and TRBJ2-5, with D perhaps TRBD1 (8 bases). Trimming shortened V by 6 bases and J by 1 base, and 15 bases separated the two germline ends. Germline V gene lookup returns CDR1 MNHEY and CDR2 SMNVEV (reference sequence). The CDR3 runs to 15 residues. This CDR3 is CASSSGTGVQETQYF. In nucleotides, the CDR3 is TGTGCCAGCAGCAGCGGGACAGGCGTCCAAGAGACCCAGTACTTC.

This chain uses TRBV11-2 with TRBJ2-1, with D possibly being TRBD1 (6 bases). Germline V gives CDR1 SGHAT, CDR2 FQNNGV. This CDR3 has 13 residues. Trimming shortened V by 8 bases and J by 6 bases, and 14 bases separated the two germline ends. CDR3 in DNA: TGTGCCAGCGTTAAGACAGGAGGCAATGAGCAGTTCTTC. Encoded protein: CASVKTGGNEQFF.

This clone was observed once. The chain is built from TRBV7-2 and TRBJ2-7; 7 positions agree with TRBD2. V gave up 1 base and J gave up 2 bases; unmatched junction bases: 5. The CDR3 contains 15 residues. Germline CDR1 is SGHTA and CDR2 is FQGNSA. The chain's CDR3 is CASSLEISGPYEQYF. The CDR3 DNA reads as TGTGCCAGCAGCTTAGAGATTAGCGGGCCCTACGAGCAGTACTTC. The full variable domain, rest sourced from reference TRBV7-2 and TRBJ2-7, is GAGVSQSPSNKVTEKGKDVELRCDPISGHTALYWYRQSLGQGLEFLIYFQGNSAPDKSGLPSDRFSAERTGGSVSTLTIQRTQQEDSAVYLCASSLEISGPYEQYFGPGTRLTVT.

The rearrangement joins TRBV5-1 to TRBJ1-4, with D perhaps matching TRBD1 (5 bases). The CDR3 runs to 14 residues. Germline CDR1 is SGHRS and CDR2 is YFSETQ. The ends were cut back, 0 bases at V and 3 bases at J, with 6 bases in the middle. The CDR3 nucleotides read TGCGCCAGCAGCTTGGGACAGCCTAATGAAAAACTGTTTTTT. Translating gives CASSLGQPNEKLFF.

The chain uses TRBV10-3 and TRBJ1-2, with D possibly TRBD1 on 5 matching bases. Trimming took 4 bases from V and 9 from J, leaving 15 bases between them. Germline V CDR1 and CDR2: ENHRY, SYGVKD. This CDR3 contains 13 residues. CDR3 coding DNA: TGTGCCATCAGTGCCGGGGACGTGGGTAGCTACACCTTC. Translating gives CAISAGDVGSYTF.

This rearrangement joins TRBV9 to TRBJ1-3; D not certain. This CDR3 contains 15 residues. The ends were cut back, 3 bases at V and 4 bases at J, with 14 bases in the middle. Germline CDR1 reads SGDLS; CDR2 reads YYNGEE. Here the CDR3 reads CASSGESRAGNTIYF. CDR3 DNA sequence: TGTGCCAGCAGCGGAGAGTCTCGGGCGGGAAACACCATATATTTT.

The chain is built from TRBV18 and TRBJ1-5, with D possibly being TRBD1 (6 bases). V was cut by 3 bases and J by 0 bases, with 12 bases left in between. The CDR3 is 16 residues long. Germline loops: CDR1 KGHSH, CDR2 LQKENI. CDR3 in DNA: TGTGCCAGCTCACCGGGGGCCGGGGGTAGCAATCAGCCCCAGCATTTT. Amino acid sequence: CASSPGAGGSNQPQHF.

V is TRBV4-1 and J is TRBJ2-3, with 8 bases aligning to TRBD2. Germline V gives CDR1 MGHRA, CDR2 YSYEKL. The trim removed 0 bases at V and 2 bases at J, leaving 7 bases unmatched. The CDR3 spans 17 residues. Here the CDR3 reads CASSQDSSGGFTDTQYF. As DNA, the CDR3 is TGCGCCAGCAGCCAAGATTCGAGCGGGGGTTTCACAGATACGCAGTATTTT.

The rearrangement joins TRBV12-5 to TRBJ2-5, with D hard to call. V shed 3 bases and J shed 5 bases, with 4 bases lying between them. This CDR3 is 11 amino acids long. Per germline, CDR1 LGHNT and CDR2 FRNRAP. CDR3 protein: CASGLAETQYF. The CDR3 DNA is TGTGCTAGTGGTTTAGCCGAGACCCAGTACTTC.

Note on this clone: Distinct nucleotide sequences in the sample also encode this CDR3. The CDR3 DNA follows: TGTGCCAGCAGTTACTCAGCCGGGAACACTGAAGCTTTCTTT. Translated, it gives CASSYSAGNTEAFF. The V and J genes are TRBV6-6 and TRBJ1-1; D not resolved. Germline V CDR1 and CDR2: MNHNY, SVGAGI (reference sequence). With 0 bases removed from V and 1 base from J, the gap between germline ends came to 6 bases. The CDR3 is made up of 14 amino acids.

V is TRBV29-1 and J is TRBJ2-7; D possibly corresponds to TRBD2 (6 bases). The CDR3 sequence is 12 residues long. Germline lookup yields CDR1 SQVTM and CDR2 ANQGSEA. CDR3 nucleotides: TGCAGTATCACCGGAGGGAAGAGCGAGCAGTACTTC. Protein sequence: CSITGGKSEQYF.

This clone was counted between two and nine times. The genes are TRBV10-3 and TRBJ1-5, with TRBD1 as a possible D gene (5 bases). The V gene's germline CDR1 is ENHRY and CDR2 SYGVKD. The CDR3 has 15 residues. The V end lost 0 bases, the J end lost 4 bases, and 10 bases lay between the germline ends. The CDR3 reads CAISESRSGNQPQHF. The CDR3 DNA is TGTGCCATCAGTGAGTCGAGGTCAGGGAATCAGCCCCAGCATTTT.

The gene calls are TRBV30 and TRBJ1-3; maybe TRBD1 (5 bases). Per germline, CDR1 GTSNPN and CDR2 SVGIG (reference sequence). The CDR3 covers 15 residues. V lost 2 bases to trimming and J lost 0 bases, with 11 bases between them. CDR3 sequence reads: CAWSRGLSSGNTIYF. The CDR3 bases are TGTGCCTGGAGTCGGGGACTTAGCTCTGGAAACACCATATATTTT.

The chain couples TRBV5-6 to TRBJ2-3; D is possibly TRBD1 (5 bases). Per germline, CDR1 SGHDT and CDR2 YYEEEE. The ends were cut back, 2 bases at V and 6 bases at J, with 13 bases in the middle. The CDR3 consists of 14 residues. In nucleotides, the CDR3 is TGTGCCAGCAGCTTCTCTGGGGCACGCGATACGCAGTATTTT. Residues: CASSFSGARDTQYF.

This chain joins TRBV6-5 and TRBJ2-7, with TRBD1 as a possible D gene (6 bases). Trimming removed 7 bases at V and 3 bases at J, with 16 bases between. Germline V gene sequence: CDR1 MNHEY, CDR2 SVGAGI. The CDR3 runs 14 residues. This CDR3 reads CASKSIVGGYEQYF. The CDR3, as DNA: TGTGCCAGCAAAAGCATAGTAGGGGGCTACGAGCAGTACTTC.

J is TRBJ2-3 and V is TRBV7-9; D tentatively reads TRBD1 or TRBD2 (5 bases each). CDR1 SEHNR and CDR2 FQNEAQ come from the germline V gene (reference sequence). Trimming left V 1 base short and J 8 bases short, with 13 bases between. The CDR3 sequence is 14 residues long. The CDR3 coding sequence is TGTGCCAGCAGCTTAGATCCCATTGGGGGTACGCAGTATTTT. Translation: CASSLDPIGGTQYF.

The rearrangement uses TRBV2 and TRBJ1-1; the D is unclear. Germline V CDR1 and CDR2: SNHLY, FYNNEI. V was clipped by 7 bases and J by 4 bases, with 16 bases between them. CDR3 size: 14 residues. In DNA form, the CDR3 reads TGTGCCAGCAAGGCAGAGGGAGGTGCCACTGAAGCTTTCTTT. Amino acid sequence: CASKAEGGATEAFF.

The rearrangement links TRBV29-1 to TRBJ1-1, with 7 bases aligning to TRBD1. Per germline, CDR1 SQVTM and CDR2 ANQGSEA. This CDR3 region has 13 residues. V dropped 7 bases and J dropped 1; count of bases not matched to a gene: 6. CDR3 protein: CSARTGANTEAFF. The CDR3 nucleotides are TGCAGCGCAAGGACAGGAGCGAACACTGAAGCTTTCTTT.

V and J are TRBV28 and TRBJ2-4, with D tentatively TRBD1 or TRBD2 (6 bases each). Germline-derived CDR1 and CDR2 are MDHEN and SYDVKM. This CDR3 contains 17 residues. V lost 7 bases and J 3 bases, leaving 22 bases between the germline ends. DNA for the CDR3: TGTGCCAGCACCCCGCCGGGGGCCTCGGTATTCAAAAACATTCAGTACTTC. This codes for CASTPPGASVFKNIQYF. The full variable domain, in which reference TRBV28 and TRBJ2-4 provide the parts outside the CDR3, is DVKVTQSSRYLVKRTGEKVFLECVQDMDHENMFWYRQDPGLGLRLIYFSYDVKMKEKGDIPEGYSVSREKKERFSLILESASTNQTSMYLCASTPPGASVFKNIQYFGAGTRLSVL.

Of note for this clone: A much larger clone is a single base away; this may be a read error. Other nucleotide sequences from this sample produce the same CDR3. V is TRBV11-2 and J is TRBJ2-5; the D is unclear. The CDR3 sequence is 11 residues long. In germline, CDR1 is SGHAT, CDR2 FQNNGV. Trimming pared 5 bases from V and 2 bases from J, leaving 3 bases between. The CDR3 DNA is TGTGCCAGCAGCATTCAAGAGACCCAGTACTTC. As protein: CASSIQETQYF.

The chain joins TRBV5-1 to TRBJ2-1; 8 nucleotides line up with TRBD2. The CDR3 length is 13 residues. Germline V gives CDR1 SGHRS, CDR2 YFSETQ. J gave up 15 bases and V 4 bases, and 12 bases lay outside the gene matches. CDR3 bases: TGCGCCAGCAGCACGGAAACTAGCGGTTTACGGTTCTTC. As protein: CASSTETSGLRFF. Based on the CDR3 plus reference TRBV5-1 and TRBJ2-1, the full variable domain is KAGVTQTPRYLIKTRGQQVTLSCSPISGHRSVSWYQQTPGQGLQFLFEYFSETQRNKGNFPGRFSGRQFSNSRSEMNVSTLELGDSALYLCASSTETSGLRFFGPGTRLTVL.